This T cell receptor beta chain was sequenced during a study of cytomegalovirus exposure and HLA in healthy donors. At the level of the study: Some 80 million unique TCRs from HLA-typed donors were held in an early data release. Study-wide results and caveats: Later on, an analysis found that several of the most significant clusters appeared to be linked to common viral pathogens, which included parvovirus B19.

Of note for this clone: Its antigen is still unknown.

After removal of 0 bases from V and 6 bases from J, the junction contained 4 bases not matched to a gene. The CDR3 spans 15 residues. Looked up from germline, CDR1 is MRHNA and CDR2 is SNTAGT. Vbeta (60) and Jbeta (13) primers were used in the PCR. Sequencing used immunoSEQ multiplex PCR; TCRdb keeps in-frame clones, though not all of them. Altogether about 140,000 clones are present, around 81% being singletons, with the ten largest covering 2.5% to 3.5%. The sequence came from a male donor in good health and CMV-seronegative. The sequencing sample was made of PBMCs. The chain is built from TRBV6-4 and TRBJ2-3; TRBD2 agrees at 9 bases. The CDR3 sequence: CASSDSAGGRDTQYF. The CDR3 coding sequence is TGTGCCAGCAGTGACTCAGCGGGGGGCAGGGATACGCAGTATTTT.